The rows below give T cell receptor beta chains drawn from one sample of a study of blood T cell repertoires in COVID-19. Only in-frame clones appear in the TCRdb table, and some are missing; sequencing was by immunoSEQ multiplex PCR. Of about 210,000 clones listed, roughly 90% are singletons. Sequenced sample: peripheral blood. Receptors originate from a man aged 18 to 29 with active or convalescent COVID-19. CDR3s include the opening cysteine and the closing phenylalanine or tryptophan. The D gene is left open where the match is weak. Clone size is not always given. Where it is, it says once, few, many or a class for expanded clones.

NA | TRBJ1-1 | few | TRBV11-2 | CASSTRPEGMNTEAFF | TGTGCCAGCAGCACCCGACCAGAGGGTATGAACACTGAAGCTTTCTTT
NA | TRBJ1-1 | NA | TRBV7-9 | CASSLTGEGDTEAFF | TGTGCCAGCAGCTTAACGGGCGAGGGCGACACTGAAGCTTTCTTT
NA | TRBJ1-2 | NA | TRBV6-1 | CASSERRGNYGYTF | TGTGCCAGCAGTGAACGTCGGGGGAACTATGGCTACACCTTC
NA | TRBJ1-5 | NA | TRBV28 | CASSSRNQPQHF | TGTGCCAGCAGTTCCCGTAATCAGCCCCAGCATTTT
TRBD1 | TRBJ1-3 | NA | TRBV30 | CAWSGQGLGNTIYF | TGTGCCTGGAGTGGACAGGGGCTCGGAAACACCATATATTTT
NA | TRBJ1-4 | once | TRBV3-1/TRBV3-2 | CASSQVGGAHVLTNEKLFF | TGTGCCAGCAGCCAAGTGGGAGGGGCCCACGTCTTAACTAATGAAAAACTGTTTTTT
TRBD1 | TRBJ2-2 | NA | TRBV9 | CASSGTGFYTGELFF | TGTGCCAGCTCCGGGACAGGGTTTTACACCGGGGAGCTGTTTTTT
TRBD1 | TRBJ2-5 | NA | TRBV7-2 | CASSPRDREGETQYF | TGTGCCAGCAGCCCCCGGGACAGGGAAGGCGAGACCCAGTACTTC
NA | TRBJ1-1 | NA | TRBV2 | CASSETLGRGRPESEAFF | TGTGCCAGCAGTGAAACCTTAGGGAGGGGCCGCCCCGAAAGTGAAGCTTTCTTT
TRBD2 | TRBJ2-1 | NA | TRBV4-1 | CASSQGGLAGGFSYNEQFF | TGCGCCAGCAGCCAAGGTGGCTTGGCGGGGGGATTCTCCTACAATGAGCAGTTCTTC
TRBD1 | TRBJ1-2 | NA | TRBV19 | CASSPEGQGISANYGYTF | TGTGCCAGTAGTCCGGAGGGACAGGGTATTTCAGCTAACTATGGCTACACCTTC
TRBD1 | TRBJ1-4 | once | TRBV7-2 | CASSTRTGSNEKLFF | TGTGCCAGCAGCACCCGGACAGGGAGTAATGAAAAACTGTTTTTT
TRBD2 | TRBJ2-1 | NA | TRBV4-3 | CASRSGLASYNEQFF | TGCGCCAGCCGATCTGGACTAGCATCCTACAATGAGCAGTTCTTC
TRBD1 | TRBJ2-5 | NA | TRBV7-2 | CASSLLDRQETQYF | TGTGCCAGCAGCTTACTGGACAGGCAAGAGACCCAGTACTTC
NA | TRBJ1-1 | NA | TRBV19 | CASRPDSYKPGTEAFF | TGTGCCAGTAGGCCGGACTCCTACAAACCCGGCACTGAAGCTTTCTTT
NA | TRBJ2-5 | NA | TRBV7-2 | CASSLVQGLRLTETQYF | TGTGCCAGCAGCTTAGTTCAGGGCTTGAGATTAACGGAGACCCAGTACTTC
TRBD1 | TRBJ2-1 | NA | TRBV14 | CASSLTRDRDYNEQFF | TGTGCCAGCAGCCTTACCCGGGACAGAGATTACAATGAGCAGTTCTTC
TRBD1 | TRBJ1-1 | NA | TRBV5-1 | CASSRTGGNTEAFF | TGCGCCAGCAGCCGGACAGGGGGCAACACTGAAGCTTTCTTT
NA | TRBJ2-1 | NA | TRBV3-1/TRBV3-2 | CASSRSSNEQFF | TGTGCCAGCAGCCGTAGCTCGAATGAGCAGTTCTTC
NA | TRBJ2-7 | NA | TRBV5-1 | CASSLGGHLSYEQYF | TGCGCCAGCAGCTTGGGCGGGCACCTTTCCTACGAGCAGTACTTC
TRBD2 | TRBJ2-2 | NA | TRBV6-6 | CASRLAGGSTGELFF | TGTGCCTCCAGGCTAGCGGGAGGAAGCACCGGGGAGCTGTTTTTT
NA | TRBJ1-6 | NA | TRBV5-8 | CASSFFYSPGTNSPLHF | TGTGCCAGCAGCTTCTTTTATAGCCCTGGAACCAATTCACCCCTCCACTTT